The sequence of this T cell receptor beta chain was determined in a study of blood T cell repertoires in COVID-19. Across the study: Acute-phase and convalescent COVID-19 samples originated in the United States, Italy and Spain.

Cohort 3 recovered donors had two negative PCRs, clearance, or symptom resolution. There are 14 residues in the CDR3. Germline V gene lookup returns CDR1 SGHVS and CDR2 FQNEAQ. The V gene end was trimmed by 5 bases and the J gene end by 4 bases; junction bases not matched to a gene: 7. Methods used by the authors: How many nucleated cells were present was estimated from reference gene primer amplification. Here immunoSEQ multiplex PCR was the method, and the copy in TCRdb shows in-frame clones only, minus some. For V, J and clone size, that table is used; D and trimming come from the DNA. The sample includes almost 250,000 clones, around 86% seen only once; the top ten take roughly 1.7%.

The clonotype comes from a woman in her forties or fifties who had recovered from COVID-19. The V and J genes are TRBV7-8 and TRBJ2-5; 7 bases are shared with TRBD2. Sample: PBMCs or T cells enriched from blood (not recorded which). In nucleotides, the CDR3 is TGTGCCAGCAGCCAACGGACGGGGGGAGAGACCCAGTACTTC. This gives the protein CASSQRTGGETQYF.